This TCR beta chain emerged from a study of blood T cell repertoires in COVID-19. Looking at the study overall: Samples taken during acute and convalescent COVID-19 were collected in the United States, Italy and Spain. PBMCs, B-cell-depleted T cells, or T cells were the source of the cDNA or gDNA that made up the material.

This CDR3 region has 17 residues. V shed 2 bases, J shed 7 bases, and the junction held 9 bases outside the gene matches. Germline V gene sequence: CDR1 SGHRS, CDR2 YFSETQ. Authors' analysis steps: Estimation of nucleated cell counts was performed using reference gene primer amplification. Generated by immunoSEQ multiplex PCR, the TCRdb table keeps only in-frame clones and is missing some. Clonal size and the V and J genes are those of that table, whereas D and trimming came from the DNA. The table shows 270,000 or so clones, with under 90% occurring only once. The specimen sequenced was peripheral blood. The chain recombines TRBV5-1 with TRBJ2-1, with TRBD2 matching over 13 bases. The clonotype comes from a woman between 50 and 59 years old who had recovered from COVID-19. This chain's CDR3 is CASSFDGLAGVVNEQFF. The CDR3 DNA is TGCGCCAGCAGCTTCGATGGACTAGCGGGAGTGGTAAATGAGCAGTTCTTC.